The source of this T cell receptor beta chain is a study of Ad26.COV2.S vaccination and SARS-CoV-2 variants. The treatment denotes: some 20 received Ad26.COV2.S at low or high dose, single or two shots; several received placebo; per-sample allocation not given. At day 63 after the first vaccine or placebo injection, samples were drawn. This clone was detected a few times. The CDR3 consists of 15 residues. Germline V gene lookup returns CDR1 WNHNN and CDR2 SYGVQD (reference sequence). Trimming took 2 bases from V and 4 from J; bases not matched to a gene: 4. The assay was immunoSEQ multiplex PCR, and TCRdb's table has in-frame clones only and misses some. The sample holds around 350,000 clones; around 83% are singletons and the top ten take less than 4%.

The chain combines TRBV10-1 with TRBJ1-2; the match to TRBD1 covers 10 bases. Specimen: peripheral blood, collected in a trial of Ad26.COV2.S vaccine versus placebo. This clonotype was obtained from a person between 18 and 65 years old who received the Ad26.COV2.S COVID-19 vaccine or a placebo. As DNA, the CDR3 is TGCGCCAGCAGTGAGGGGACAGGGGAAGCCTATGGCTACACCTTC. This codes for CASSEGTGEAYGYTF.